The entry that follows covers one T cell receptor beta chain sequence. What it binds is unknown. The data originate from a study of CD8+ T cells in alopecia areata. Study-wide results and limits: TCR sharing was clearer in mice than between patients, perhaps partly owing to patient HLA diversity.

Described treatment: oral pan-JAK inhibitor, 5-10 mg twice daily. Sorting of PBMCs yielded the CD4+ and CD8+ T cells. Sequencing relied on a cDNA template that was reverse transcribed from extracted RNA. Generated by immunoSEQ multiplex PCR, the TCRdb table keeps only in-frame clones and is missing some. The sample lists 150,000 to 250,000 clones, about 62% occurring once. Here the sequenced sample was CD4+ T cells sorted from blood, taken at week 24, from a patient treated with tofacitinib. This clonotype originated in a human donor with alopecia areata.

CDR3 bases: TGTGCCAGCAGCCAAGGGGAGACAGCCAATCAGCCCCAGCATTTT. The encoded protein is CASSQGETANQPQHF. This chain joins TRBV7-9 and TRBJ1-5; D may be TRBD1 (5 bases). Germline V gives CDR1 SEHNR, CDR2 FQNEAQ (reference sequence). V lost 5 bases, J lost 3 bases, and 14 bases lay in between. The CDR3 consists of 15 residues. Based on the CDR3 plus reference TRBV7-9 and TRBJ1-5, the full variable domain is DTGVSQNPRHKITKRGQNVTFRCDPISEHNRLYWYRQTLGQGPEFLTYFQNEAQLEKSRLLSDRFSAERPKGSFSTLEIQRTEQGDSAMYLCASSQGETANQPQHFGDGTRLSIL.